The rows below give T cell receptor beta chains drawn from one sample of a study of T cell changes during pregnancy in multiple sclerosis. Sequencing was performed with immunoSEQ multiplex PCR; in TCRdb, only in-frame clones are kept and a portion is missing. The sample comprises about 30,000 clones, 93% of which are singletons, and roughly 0.4% rests with the top ten. This specimen was CD4+ T cells from peripheral blood mononuclear cells, taken after pregnancy. The receptors derive from a female donor with multiple sclerosis, enrolled in a pregnancy study. CDR3s include the opening cysteine and the closing phenylalanine or tryptophan. The D gene is left open where the match is weak. Clone size, where shown, is once, few, many, or a class for clones that have expanded.

>TRBV10-3|TRBJ1-1|TRBD1|-
TGTGCCATCAGTGATCCCACCATCGCAGGGGGCACTGAAGCTTTCTTT
CAISDPTIAGGTEAFF
>TRBV27|TRBJ1-4|-|-
TGTGCCAGCAGCCACCGTTTCGAGTTTCACAATGAAAAACTGTTTTTT
CASSHRFEFHNEKLFF
>TRBV7-6|TRBJ2-5|-|-
TGTGCCAGCAGCTACAACGGGGGTGGGTCAGAGACCCAGTACTTC
CASSYNGGGSETQYF
>TRBV10-3|TRBJ2-1|TRBD1|-
TGTGCCGGGGGGAGGACAGGGGGCAATGAGCAGTTCTTC
CAGGRTGGNEQFF
>TRBV30|TRBJ1-1|-|once
TGTGCCTGGAGTGAACAGGGATACACTGAAGCTTTCTTT
CAWSEQGYTEAFF
>TRBV2|TRBJ2-2|TRBD2|-
TGTGCCAGCAGTGAAATGGGTAGCGGGATCCCAATAGTCCCCACCGGGGAGCTGTTTTTT
CASSEMGSGIPIVPTGELFF
>TRBV2|TRBJ2-4|TRBD2|-
TGTGCTACTCAACAGACTAGCGGGAGGGTGATCAAAAACATTCAGTACTTC
CATQQTSGRVIKNIQYF
>TRBV15|TRBJ2-5|-|-
TGTGCCACCAGCAGTGACAGAGCTACGGAGACCCAGTACTTC
CATSSDRATETQYF
>TRBV19|TRBJ2-6|-|-
TGTGCCAGTAGTATAGACTCTGGACAGTTCTCTGGGGCCAACGTCCTGACTTTC
CASSIDSGQFSGANVLTF
>TRBV29-1|TRBJ1-1|TRBD1|-
TGCAGCGTTCTCACACAGGGGAAGGAGACTGAAGCTTTCTTT
CSVLTQGKETEAFF
>TRBV19|TRBJ2-6|-|-
TGTGCCAGTAGTAGTGGCGGGCTTTACCGCTCTGGGGCCAACGTCCTGACTTTC
CASSSGGLYRSGANVLTF
>TRBV19|TRBJ1-1|-|-
TGTGCCAGTAGGATAGTGGGCAGAAACACTGAAGCTTTCTTT
CASRIVGRNTEAFF
>TRBV5-1|TRBJ2-1|-|-
TGCGCCAGCAGCTTAGACCCCAGCGGACGCGAGCAGTTCTTC
CASSLDPSGREQFF
>TRBV5-6|TRBJ2-1|TRBD2|-
TGTGCCAGCAGCTTTCTAGCGGGTAGCAATGAGCAGTTCTTC
CASSFLAGSNEQFF
>TRBV25-1|TRBJ1-3|-|-
TGTGCCAGCAGTGCGGCAGGGGGAAACACCATATATTTT
CASSAAGGNTIYF
>TRBV7-2|TRBJ1-3|-|-
TGTGCCAGCAGCTTATTCAGGGAAGGGAACACCATATATTTT
CASSLFREGNTIYF
>TRBV5-1|TRBJ2-3|TRBD2|-
TGCGCCAGCTCCGAACTAGCGGGGGGGCCAGATACGCAGTATTTT
CASSELAGGPDTQYF
>TRBV5-1|TRBJ1-5|-|-
TGCGCCAGCAGCTTGGGGGAACTGGGGAGGAATCAGCCCCAGCATTTT
CASSLGELGRNQPQHF